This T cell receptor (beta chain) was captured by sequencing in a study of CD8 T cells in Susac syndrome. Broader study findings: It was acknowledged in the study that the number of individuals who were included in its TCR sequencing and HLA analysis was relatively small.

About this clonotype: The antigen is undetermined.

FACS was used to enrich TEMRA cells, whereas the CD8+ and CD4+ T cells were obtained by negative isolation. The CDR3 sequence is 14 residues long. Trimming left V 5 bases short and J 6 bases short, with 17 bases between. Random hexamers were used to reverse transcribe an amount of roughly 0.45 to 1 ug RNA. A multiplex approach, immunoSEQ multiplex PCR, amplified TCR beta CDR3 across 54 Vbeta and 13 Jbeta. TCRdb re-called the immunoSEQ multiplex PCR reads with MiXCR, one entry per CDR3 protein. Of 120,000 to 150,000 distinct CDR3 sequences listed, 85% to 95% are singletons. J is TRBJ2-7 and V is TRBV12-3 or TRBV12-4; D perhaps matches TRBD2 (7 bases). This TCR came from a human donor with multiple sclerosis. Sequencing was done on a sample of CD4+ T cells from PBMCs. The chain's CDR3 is CASSPQKGGFEQYF. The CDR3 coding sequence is TGTGCCAGCAGTCCACAAAAGGGGGGGTTCGAGCAGTACTTC.